Sequencing of this T cell receptor beta chain was carried out in a study of blood T cell repertoires in COVID-19. The table came from immunoSEQ multiplex PCR; TCRdb's copy has only in-frame clones and leaves some out. The repertoire holds about 400,000 clones, with about 88% as singletons. Germline V gene sequence: CDR1 MGHRA, CDR2 YSYEKL. Trimming took 5 bases from V and 6 from J; bases not matched to a gene: 12. The CDR3 has 17 amino acids. The clonotype originates from a human donor in a cohort sampled during active COVID-19. The sample was peripheral blood. The chain combines TRBV4-1 with TRBJ2-2; 10 nucleotides match TRBD2. This chain's CDR3 is CASSTYTGTSEAGELFF. In DNA, the CDR3 is TGCGCCAGCAGCACATATACCGGGACTAGCGAGGCCGGGGAGCTGTTTTTT.